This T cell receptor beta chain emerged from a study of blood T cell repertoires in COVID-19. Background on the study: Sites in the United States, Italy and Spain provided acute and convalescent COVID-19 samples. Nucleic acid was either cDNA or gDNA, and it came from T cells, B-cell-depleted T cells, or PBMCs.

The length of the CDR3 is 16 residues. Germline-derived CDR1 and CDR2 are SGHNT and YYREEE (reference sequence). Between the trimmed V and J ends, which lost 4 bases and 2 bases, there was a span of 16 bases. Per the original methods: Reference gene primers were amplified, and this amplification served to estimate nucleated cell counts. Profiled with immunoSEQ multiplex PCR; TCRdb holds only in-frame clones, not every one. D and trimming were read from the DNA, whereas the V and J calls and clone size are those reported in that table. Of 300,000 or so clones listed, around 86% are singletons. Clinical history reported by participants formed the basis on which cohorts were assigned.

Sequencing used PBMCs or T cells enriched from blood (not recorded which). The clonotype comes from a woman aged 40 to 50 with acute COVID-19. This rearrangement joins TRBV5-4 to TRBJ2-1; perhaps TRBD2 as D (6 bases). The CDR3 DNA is TGTGCCAGCAGCAGGCGTTCTAGCGTCCCCTACAATGAGCAGTTCTTC. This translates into CASSRRSSVPYNEQFF.